This paragraph covers one T cell receptor beta chain sequence. The antigen remains unidentified. This sample was included in a study of circulating and synovial CD4+ cells in juvenile arthritis. Repertoires were generated with immunoSEQ multiplex PCR, while TCRdb's copy carries only in-frame clones and drops some. The data contain roughly 2,000 clones, around 90% of them seen just once; the ten biggest clones take up about 2.7%. General observations from the study: Circulating pathogenic-like lymphocytes shared a substantially higher fraction of CDR3 sequences with synovium than bulk blood. Diversity here was lower than in bulk blood CD4 cells. T cell genome counts differed by at least an order of magnitude between CPL and CD4 samples.

Sorted cells were HLA-DR+CD14-CD3+CD4+CD25low/- peripheral blood cells. Sequenced material: HLA-DR+ CD4+ T cells from blood. Indicated subset: circulating pathogenic-like lymphocytes, sorted as HLA-DR+CD14-CD3+CD4+CD25low/- blood T cells. The origin of this receptor is a human patient with juvenile idiopathic arthritis. Some clones in this sample may be carry-over from other donors' samples.

For the CDR3, the DNA is TGTGCCACCAGCAGAGGACACGGGACAGGGCAAGAGACCCAGTACTTC. This translates into CATSRGHGTGQETQYF. This chain connects TRBV15 to TRBJ2-5; 9 nucleotides align to TRBD1. The length of the CDR3 is 16 residues. Germline-derived CDR1 and CDR2 are LNHNV and YYDKDF (reference sequence). After removal of 1 base from V and 2 bases from J, the junction contained 5 bases not matched to a gene.